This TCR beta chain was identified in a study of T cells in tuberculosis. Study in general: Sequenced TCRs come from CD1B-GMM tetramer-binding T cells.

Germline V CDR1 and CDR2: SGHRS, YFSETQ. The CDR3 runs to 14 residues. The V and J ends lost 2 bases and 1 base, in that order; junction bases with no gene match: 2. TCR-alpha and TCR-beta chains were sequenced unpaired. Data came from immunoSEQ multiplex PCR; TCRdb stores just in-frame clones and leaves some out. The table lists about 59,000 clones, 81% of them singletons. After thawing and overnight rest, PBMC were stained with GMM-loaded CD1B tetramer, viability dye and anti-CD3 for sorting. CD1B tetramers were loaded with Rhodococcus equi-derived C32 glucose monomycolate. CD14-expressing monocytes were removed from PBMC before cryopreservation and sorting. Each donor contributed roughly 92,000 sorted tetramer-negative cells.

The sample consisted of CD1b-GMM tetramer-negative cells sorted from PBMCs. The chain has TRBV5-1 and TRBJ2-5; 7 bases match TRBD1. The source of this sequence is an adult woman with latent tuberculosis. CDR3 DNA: TGCGCCAGCAGCTTTGGGACAGTCCAAGAGACCCAGTACTTC. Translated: CASSFGTVQETQYF.